This T cell receptor beta chain is from a study of somatic mutations in cytotoxic T cells in rheumatoid arthritis. Overall study: Patient blood (roughly 32 ml EDTA) was drawn right after diagnosis, before any treatment. Among the T-cell populations stained with V beta antibodies, some were separated by flow sorting at nearly 100% purity, including V beta1+ cells whose TCRB was sequenced.

CDR3 size: 13 residues. The ends were cut back, 3 bases at V and 4 bases at J, with 9 bases in the middle. CDR1 and CDR2 (germline): WNHNN, SYGVQD (reference sequence). The method was immunoSEQ multiplex PCR; TCRdb's version includes in-frame clones alone and lacks a portion of them. The table has 15,000 to 20,000 clones, more than 60% seen once. A few counts support this clone. The chain has TRBV10-1 and TRBJ1-2; TRBD1 might be the D (5 bases). Sequences were obtained from CD8+ T cells sorted from blood. The receptor was derived from an adult with rheumatoid arthritis. For the CDR3, the DNA is TGCGCCAGCAGTGAAGGGGAGCTCTATGGCTACACCTTC. It specifies CASSEGELYGYTF.